The 5 T cell receptor beta chains listed next were all sequenced from one sample in a study of control samples from healthy donors and cancer patients. Produced via immunoSEQ multiplex PCR; TCRdb's table is partial and in-frame only. Of around 110,000 clones listed, over 75% are singletons. Sequencing used PBMCs. Receptor source: a woman aged 45-59 years with colorectal cancer.

This sequence joins TRBV19 and TRBJ1-2, with TRBD1 identical over 9 bases. The V segment lost 6 bases and the J segment 6 bases; nucleotides outside the gene matches: 17. Germline-derived CDR1 and CDR2 are LNHDA and SQIVND (reference sequence). The CDR3 totals 17 residues. Here the CDR3 reads CASSPLRQGDPRDGYTF. The CDR3 coding sequence is TGTGCCAGTAGCCCCCTCAGACAGGGGGACCCCCGTGATGGCTACACCTTC.

Here the CDR3 reads CASSPSGQALVNEQFF. The CDR3 region has the DNA TGTGCCAGCTCACCATCTGGACAGGCCCTGGTGAATGAGCAGTTCTTC. The V call is TRBV18, the J call TRBJ2-1, with 7 bases matching TRBD1. This CDR3 region has 16 residues. The germline V gene encodes CDR1 KGHSH and CDR2 LQKENI. Trimming cost V 2 bases and J 7 bases; bases outside gene matches: 11.

V and J are TRBV7-9 and TRBJ2-1; TRBD2 matches at 13 bases. Germline CDR1 SEHNR, CDR2 FQNEAQ (reference sequence). The CDR3 consists of 16 residues. The V and J ends lost 6 bases and 8 bases, in that order; junction bases with no gene match: 10. The CDR3 coding sequence is TGTGCCAGCAGTCGTCGACTAGCGGGAGGCAGGGATGAGCAGTTCTTC. This sequence encodes CASSRRLAGGRDEQFF.

This rearrangement joins TRBV9 to TRBJ2-6; no reliable D call. Germline CDR1 is SGDLS and CDR2 is YYNGEE. CDR3 size: 15 residues. V was clipped by 2 bases and J by 13 bases, with 19 bases between them. CDR3 in amino acids: CASSVSAIQLQVLTF. The CDR3 DNA is TGTGCCAGCAGCGTTTCTGCTATACAGCTACAAGTCCTGACTTTC.

V usage is TRBV6-2 or TRBV6-3 and J usage is TRBJ1-2, with D tentatively TRBD1 (6 bases). The CDR3 sequence is 15 residues long. Germline V gene data show CDR1 as MNHEY and CDR2 as SVGEGT. With 0 bases removed from V and 4 bases from J, the gap between germline ends came to 12 bases. In DNA form, the CDR3 reads TGTGCCAGCAGTTACTCGAGGCAAGGGGGCTATGGCTACACCTTC. Translated, it gives CASSYSRQGGYGYTF.